Presented here are 21 T cell receptor beta chains from one specimen sequenced in a study of cytomegalovirus exposure and HLA in healthy donors. The PCR used 60 Vbeta and 13 Jbeta primers. Sequencing used immunoSEQ multiplex PCR; TCRdb keeps in-frame clones, though not all of them. The data hold some 65,000 clones, with approximately 67% observed a single time. The sequencing sample was made of PBMCs. The origin of the receptors is a man aged 25-40 years in good health and CMV-seronegative.

The rearrangement links TRBV7-6 to TRBJ2-2; D is ambiguous. Trimming removed 5 bases from V and 7 bases from J, with 11 bases in between. Germline assignment: CDR1 SGHVS and CDR2 FNYEAQ. This CDR3 region has 13 residues. The CDR3 sequence is CASSPIEVGELFF. The DNA for the CDR3 is TGTGCCAGCAGCCCGATCGAGGTCGGGGAGCTGTTTTTT. The whole variable domain, remainder taken from reference TRBV7-6 and TRBJ2-2, is GAGVSQSPRYKVTKRGQDVALRCDPISGHVSLYWYRQALGQGPEFLTYFNYEAQQDKSGLPNDRFSAERPEGSISTLTIQRTEQRDSAMYRCASSPIEVGELFFGEGSRLTVL.

The chain has TRBV29-1 and TRBJ2-1; a possible D gene is TRBD1 (6 bases). V was trimmed by 1 base and J by 5 bases, leaving 12 bases between them. This CDR3 is built from 14 residues. Per the germline V gene, CDR1 is SQVTM and CDR2 is ANQGSEA. CDR3: CSVEVFRGHNEQFF. Written as DNA, the CDR3 is TGCAGCGTTGAAGTGTTCAGGGGCCACAATGAGCAGTTCTTC.

This clone was seen a single time. The chain uses TRBV5-1 and TRBJ2-5; TRBD1 is a possible D gene (6 bases). Germline CDR1 reads SGHRS; CDR2 reads YFSETQ. V was clipped by 5 bases and J by 2 bases, with 13 bases between them. This CDR3 has 14 residues. The CDR3 is CASSPGVPQETQYF. The CDR3 DNA is TGCGCCAGCAGTCCAGGGGTGCCTCAAGAGACCCAGTACTTC.

This chain joins TRBV29-1 and TRBJ2-5, with D perhaps TRBD2 (6 bases). CDR1 SQVTM and CDR2 ANQGSEA come from the germline V gene. The length of the CDR3 is 11 residues. Trimming removed 7 bases at V and 12 bases at J, with 18 bases between. CDR3 sequence: CSARGQGGEYF. The CDR3 nucleotides are TGCAGCGCCCGTGGGCAGGGAGGAGAGTACTTC.

This chain joins TRBV6-1 and TRBJ2-5; possibly TRBD2 for D (5 bases). There are 13 residues in the CDR3. Trimming removed 6 bases from V and 11 bases from J, with 19 bases in between. Germline assignment: CDR1 MNHNS and CDR2 SASEGT. The CDR3 region has the DNA TGTGCCAGCAGCGTTTTTTCCAGCGGAGAGCAGTACTTC. This translates into CASSVFSSGEQYF.

This chain links TRBV5-6 with TRBJ2-7; weak D call: TRBD1 (5 bases). The germline V and J ends were trimmed by 2 bases and 6 bases, with 12 bases remaining between them. Germline lookup yields CDR1 SGHDT and CDR2 YYEEEE. The CDR3 covers 13 residues. CDR3 protein: CASSFWGHREQYF. CDR3 coding DNA: TGTGCCAGCAGCTTCTGGGGCCACCGCGAGCAGTACTTC.

Here the CDR3 DNA reads TGTGCCAGCAGTGAAGCGCGGGCAGACTATGGCTACACCTTC. As protein: CASSEARADYGYTF. The V call is TRBV2, the J call TRBJ1-2; D is uncertain. Germline lookup yields CDR1 SNHLY and CDR2 FYNNEI. The length of the CDR3 is 14 residues. Trimming shortened V by 0 bases and J by 3 bases, and 8 bases separated the two germline ends.

The chain links TRBV15 to TRBJ2-1; 9 positions agree with TRBD1. Germline-derived CDR1 and CDR2 are LNHNV and YYDKDF (reference sequence). The CDR3 has 13 amino acids. The trim removed 5 bases at V and 8 bases at J, leaving 4 bases unmatched. In nucleotides, the CDR3 is TGTGCCACCAGCGGACAGGGGATCTATGAGCAGTTCTTC. It is translated as CATSGQGIYEQFF.

The rearrangement joins TRBV5-1 to TRBJ2-1, with 10 bases lining up with TRBD2. This CDR3 is built from 15 residues. Germline V gene lookup returns CDR1 SGHRS and CDR2 YFSETQ. V shed 4 bases and J 8 bases; nucleotides not matched to a gene: 9. The CDR3 loop is CASSLERGGIDEQFF. Written as DNA, the CDR3 is TGCGCCAGCAGCCTCGAGCGGGGGGGAATCGATGAGCAGTTCTTC. Combining the CDR3 with reference TRBV5-1 and TRBJ2-1 gives the whole variable domain KAGVTQTPRYLIKTRGQQVTLSCSPISGHRSVSWYQQTPGQGLQFLFEYFSETQRNKGNFPGRFSGRQFSNSRSEMNVSTLELGDSALYLCASSLERGGIDEQFFGPGTRLTVL.

There are a few counts of this clone. The chain joins TRBV6-4 to TRBJ2-3; the match to TRBD2 covers 11 bases. V lost 8 bases to trimming and J lost 1 base; unmatched junction nucleotides: 5. The CDR3 sequence is 15 residues long. From germline, CDR1 is MRHNA and CDR2 SNTAGT. As DNA, the CDR3 is TGTGCCAGCCCTAGCGGGGGGTGCCGCACAGATACGCAGTATTTT. Residues: CASPSGGCRTDTQYF.

This clone was detected only a few times. The chain is built from TRBV25-1 and TRBJ1-6; 8 bases fit TRBD1. Germline loops: CDR1 MGHDK, CDR2 SYGVNS. This CDR3 comprises 14 residues. The J segment lost 7 bases and the V segment lost 7 bases, leaving 6 bases of the junction unmatched. The CDR3 loop reads CASNPGGLNSPLHF. The CDR3 nucleotides read TGTGCCAGCAATCCAGGGGGCTTGAATTCACCCCTCCACTTT.

V gene TRBV13 combines with J gene TRBJ1-4, with D perhaps matching TRBD1 (6 bases). CDR1 and CDR2 from the germline V gene are PRHDT and FYEKMQ (reference sequence). The CDR3 is made up of 14 amino acids. The ends were cut back, 5 bases at V and 4 bases at J, with 11 bases in the middle. CDR3 region: CASSPPDSNEKLFF. CDR3 nucleotide sequence: TGTGCCAGCAGCCCCCCGGACAGTAATGAAAAACTGTTTTTT.

The chain combines TRBV30 with TRBJ2-2; 16 bases agree with TRBD2. CDR1 is GTSNPN and CDR2 is SVGIG in the germline V gene (reference sequence). With V trimmed by 7 bases and J by 0 bases, 5 bases remained unmatched. The CDR3 has 17 amino acids. CDR3 DNA: TGTGCCTTCCAGGGACTAGCGGGGGGGACGAACACCGGGGAGCTGTTTTTT. Protein product: CAFQGLAGGTNTGELFF.

The chain carries TRBV13 and TRBJ2-4, with TRBD2 identical over 13 bases. Losses at the gene ends were 0 bases for V and 8 bases for J; bases not matched to a gene: 4. Germline CDR1 and CDR2: PRHDT and FYEKMQ (reference sequence). This CDR3 is built from 16 residues. CDR3 region: CASSLGTSGGRDIQYF. For the CDR3, the DNA is TGTGCCAGCAGCTTAGGGACTAGCGGGGGGAGGGACATTCAGTACTTC.

This clone appeared a few times. The genes are TRBV6-1 and TRBJ2-1; TRBD1 aligns across 10 bases. The trim removed 3 bases at V and 2 bases at J, leaving 1 base unmatched. The CDR3 loop spans 15 amino acids. Germline values: CDR1 MNHNS, CDR2 SASEGT. CDR3 coding DNA: TGTGCCAGCAGTGAGGGGACAGGGGCCTACAATGAGCAGTTCTTC. Encoded protein: CASSEGTGAYNEQFF.

This chain joins TRBV5-1 and TRBJ1-1; no definite D call. The germline V and J ends were trimmed by 2 bases and 5 bases, with 13 bases remaining between them. CDR3 length: 14 amino acids. CDR1 and CDR2 (germline): SGHRS, YFSETQ. CDR3 amino acids: CASSFTARETEAFF. CDR3 coding DNA: TGCGCCAGCAGCTTTACGGCCCGGGAAACTGAAGCTTTCTTT.

Concerning this clone itself: This is likely a read error, given that the CDR3 carries no conserved phenylalanine or tryptophan at its end. The DNA is omitted, as the CDR3 cannot be located on it reliably, and the CDR3 follows TCRdb's listing. The chain recombines TRBV30 with TRBJ1-2; the tabulated D call, TRBD1, remains unverified against the DNA. Germline V gene data show CDR1 as GTSNPN and CDR2 as SVGIG (reference sequence). The CDR3 spans 11 amino acids, including both terminal residues. This CDR3 reads CAWSAGQASVL.

The chain combines TRBV5-4 with TRBJ2-7; D is uncertain. This CDR3 region has 12 residues. Trimming stripped 0 bases from V and 5 bases from J, with 6 bases between. The germline CDR1 and CDR2 sequences are SGHNT and YYREEE (reference sequence). CDR3 protein: CASSLGVNEQYF. The CDR3 bases are TGTGCCAGCAGCTTGGGCGTTAACGAGCAGTACTTC.

The genes are TRBV7-9 and TRBJ2-7; D ambiguous. Trimming removed 5 bases from V and 2 bases from J, with 13 bases in between. Germline-derived CDR1 and CDR2 are SEHNR and FQNEAQ (reference sequence). This CDR3 has 14 amino acids. The CDR3 coding sequence is TGTGCCAGCAGCCTCGGTCTTAGAGCCTACGAGCAGTACTTC. This gives the protein CASSLGLRAYEQYF.

The V call is TRBV6-1, the J call TRBJ2-7, with a weak D call TRBD1 (6 bases). This CDR3 region has 15 residues. The V end lost 4 bases, the J end lost 2 bases, and 15 bases lay between the germline ends. Germline CDR1 is MNHNS and CDR2 is SASEGT. The CDR3 DNA is TGTGCCAGCAGTGTCCCCACAGGGTCTCCCTACGAGCAGTACTTC. It specifies CASSVPTGSPYEQYF.

This rearrangement joins TRBV7-2 to TRBJ2-3; 8 bases agree with TRBD2. The germline V gene has CDR1 SGHTA and CDR2 FQGNSA. This CDR3 is 16 amino acids long. The junction had 8 bases not matched to a gene; V was cut back by 1 base and J by 5 bases. In DNA, the CDR3 is TGTGCCAGCAGCTTAGTTGACGGGGGGGCCGGAGATACGCAGTATTTT. This gives the protein CASSLVDGGAGDTQYF.